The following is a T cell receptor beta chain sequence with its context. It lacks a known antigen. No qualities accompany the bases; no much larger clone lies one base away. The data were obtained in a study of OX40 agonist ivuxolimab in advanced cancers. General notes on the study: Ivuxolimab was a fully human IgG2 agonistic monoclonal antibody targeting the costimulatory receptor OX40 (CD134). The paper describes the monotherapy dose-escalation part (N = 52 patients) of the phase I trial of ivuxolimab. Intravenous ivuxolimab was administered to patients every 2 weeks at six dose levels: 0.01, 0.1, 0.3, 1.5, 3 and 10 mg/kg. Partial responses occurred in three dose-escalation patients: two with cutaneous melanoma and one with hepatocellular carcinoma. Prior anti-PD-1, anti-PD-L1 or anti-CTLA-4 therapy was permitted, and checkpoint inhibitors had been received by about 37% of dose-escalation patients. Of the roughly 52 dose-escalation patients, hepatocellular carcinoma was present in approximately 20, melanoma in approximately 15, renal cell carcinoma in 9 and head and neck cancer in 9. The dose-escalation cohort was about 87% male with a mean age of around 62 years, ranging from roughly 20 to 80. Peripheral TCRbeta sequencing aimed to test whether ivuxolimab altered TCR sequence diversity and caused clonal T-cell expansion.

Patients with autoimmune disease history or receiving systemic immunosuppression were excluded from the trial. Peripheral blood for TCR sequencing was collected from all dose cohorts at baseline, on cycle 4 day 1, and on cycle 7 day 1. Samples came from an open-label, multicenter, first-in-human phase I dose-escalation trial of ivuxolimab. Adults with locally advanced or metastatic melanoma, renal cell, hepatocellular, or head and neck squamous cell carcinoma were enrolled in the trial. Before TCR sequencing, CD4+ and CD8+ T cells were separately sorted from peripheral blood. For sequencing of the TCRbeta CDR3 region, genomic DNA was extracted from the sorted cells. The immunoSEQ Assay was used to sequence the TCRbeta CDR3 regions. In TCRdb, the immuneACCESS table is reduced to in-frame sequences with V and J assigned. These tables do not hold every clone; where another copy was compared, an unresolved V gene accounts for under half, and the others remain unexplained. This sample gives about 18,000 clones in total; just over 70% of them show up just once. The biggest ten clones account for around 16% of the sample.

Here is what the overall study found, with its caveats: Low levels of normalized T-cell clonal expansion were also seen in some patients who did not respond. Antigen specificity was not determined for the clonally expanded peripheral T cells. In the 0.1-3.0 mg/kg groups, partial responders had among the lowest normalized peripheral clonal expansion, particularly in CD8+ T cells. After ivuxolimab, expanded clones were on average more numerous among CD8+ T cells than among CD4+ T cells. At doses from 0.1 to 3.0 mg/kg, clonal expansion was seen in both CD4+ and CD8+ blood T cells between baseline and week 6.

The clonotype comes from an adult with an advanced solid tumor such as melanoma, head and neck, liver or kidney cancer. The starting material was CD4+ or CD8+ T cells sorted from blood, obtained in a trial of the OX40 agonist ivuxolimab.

Here is the DNA: TGTGCCAGCAGTTTTGGAAGGGACCCTCTCCAGCCCCAGCATTTT. The resulting protein is CASSFGRDPLQPQHF. The receptor chain draws on TRBV28 and TRBJ1-5; TRBD1 might be the D gene, on 5 matching bases. From a lookup of the germline V gene, CDR1 and CDR2 are MDHEN and SYDVKM. The CDR3 contains 15 residues, cysteine and phenylalanine counted. The read is trimmed to its CDR3 DNA, 45 bases read in frame from base 1. V and J lose 3 bases and 7 bases, and a span of 16 bases separates them.